This T cell receptor beta chain was observed in a study of blood T cell repertoires in COVID-19. About the research overall: The cDNA or gDNA used as material had been derived from T cells, B-cell-depleted T cells, or PBMCs.

V lost 6 bases, J lost 2 bases, and 7 bases stayed unmatched. The CDR3 spans 15 residues. Per the germline V gene, CDR1 is MDHEN and CDR2 is SYDVKM. Measured with immunoSEQ multiplex PCR; TCRdb has only the in-frame clones, and not every one. This sample carries fewer than 95,000 clones, roughly 90% of them seen once, and the ten largest clones take 0.7% to 0.9%. The V and J genes are TRBV28 and TRBJ2-3; the match to TRBD2 covers 8 bases. Sequencing was done on a sample of peripheral blood. The TCR originated in a woman at least 80 years old with acute or convalescent COVID-19. CDR3 sequence reads: CASRPPAGATDTQYF. The CDR3 DNA follows: TGTGCCAGCAGGCCTCCAGCGGGAGCCACAGATACGCAGTATTTT.